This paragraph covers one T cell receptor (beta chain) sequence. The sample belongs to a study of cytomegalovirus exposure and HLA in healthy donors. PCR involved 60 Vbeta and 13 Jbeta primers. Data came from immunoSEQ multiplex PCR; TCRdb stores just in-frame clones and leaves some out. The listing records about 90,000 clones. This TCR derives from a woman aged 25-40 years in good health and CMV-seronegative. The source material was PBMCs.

This CDR3 is CASSTGLAEETQYF. DNA of the CDR3: TGTGCCAGCAGCACGGGACTAGCGGAGGAGACCCAGTACTTC. This sequence joins TRBV5-6 and TRBJ2-5; 11 bases match TRBD2. V was pared by 4 bases and J by 5 bases, with 4 bases of the junction left unmatched. Germline CDR1 is SGHDT and CDR2 is YYEEEE. This CDR3 is 14 amino acids long. Together with reference TRBV5-6 and TRBJ2-5, the CDR3 gives the full variable domain: DAGVTQSPTHLIKTRGQQVTLRCSPKSGHDTVSWYQQALGQGPQFIFQYYEEEERQRGNFPDRFSGHQFPNYSSELNVNALLLGDSALYLCASSTGLAEETQYFGPGTRLLVL.